The 19 T cell receptor beta chains presented below share a single source sample, sequenced in a study of blood T cell repertoires in COVID-19. Clones were read by immunoSEQ multiplex PCR, and TCRdb kept only the in-frame ones, dropping some. The repertoire includes fewer than 250,000 clones, around 84% of them detected once, and about 6.6% sits in the top ten. The material sequenced was PBMCs or T cells enriched from blood (not recorded which). These receptors were taken from a woman aged 40 to 50 who had recovered from COVID-19.

The table lists this clone with a count of one. The chain couples TRBV5-1 to TRBJ2-1, with 10 bases fitting TRBD2. The germline V gene encodes CDR1 SGHRS and CDR2 YFSETQ. The V and J ends lost 4 bases and 10 bases, in that order; junction bases with no gene match: 11. The CDR3 runs 15 residues. In DNA form, the CDR3 reads TGCGCCAGCAGCCATCCGGGACTAGCGCGAGCCGAGCAGTTCTTC. This codes for CASSHPGLARAEQFF. Full variable domain (rest looked up from reference TRBV5-1 and TRBJ2-1): KAGVTQTPRYLIKTRGQQVTLSCSPISGHRSVSWYQQTPGQGLQFLFEYFSETQRNKGNFPGRFSGRQFSNSRSEMNVSTLELGDSALYLCASSHPGLARAEQFFGPGTRLTVL.

The rearrangement uses TRBV7-2 and TRBJ1-5; TRBD1 aligns across 12 bases. CDR1 is SGHTA, CDR2 FQGNSA, per germline. V shed 5 bases, J shed 7 bases, and the junction held 6 bases outside the gene matches. The CDR3 length is 15 residues. The CDR3 spells CASSPGTGGLQPQHF. CDR3 nucleotide sequence: TGTGCCAGCAGCCCGGGGACAGGGGGCTTACAGCCCCAGCATTTT. Together with reference TRBV7-2 and TRBJ1-5, the CDR3 gives the full variable domain: GAGVSQSPSNKVTEKGKDVELRCDPISGHTALYWYRQSLGQGLEFLIYFQGNSAPDKSGLPSDRFSAERTGGSVSTLTIQRTQQEDSAVYLCASSPGTGGLQPQHFGDGTRLSIL.

This clone was observed a handful of times. The chain joins TRBV2 to TRBJ1-6; 10 nucleotides align to TRBD1. Germline lookup yields CDR1 SNHLY and CDR2 FYNNEI. The V segment lost 7 bases and the J segment 6 bases; nucleotides outside the gene matches: 6. The CDR3 length is 15 residues. The CDR3 is CASTRDRGGNSPLHF. The CDR3 nucleotides are TGTGCCAGCACCCGGGACAGGGGCGGTAATTCACCCCTCCACTTT.

V is TRBV19 and J is TRBJ1-4; 8 bases map to TRBD1. This CDR3 is built from 13 residues. Per germline, CDR1 LNHDA and CDR2 SQIVND (reference sequence). Losses at the gene ends were 6 bases for V and 8 bases for J; bases not matched to a gene: 5. DNA of the CDR3: TGTGCCAGTAGGACAGGGGCACAAGAAAAACTGTTTTTT. It yields the protein CASRTGAQEKLFF.

The J gene is TRBJ1-1, the V gene TRBV2; 10 bases fit TRBD1. The trim removed 6 bases at V and 3 bases at J, leaving 10 bases unmatched. Looked up from germline, CDR1 is SNHLY and CDR2 is FYNNEI. The CDR3 runs to 16 residues. The CDR3 here is CASRVLDRGIDTEAFF. The CDR3, as DNA: TGTGCCAGCAGAGTCCTGGACAGGGGGATAGACACTGAAGCTTTCTTT. The whole variable domain, remainder taken from reference TRBV2 and TRBJ1-1, is EPEVTQTPSHQVTQMGQEVILRCVPISNHLYFYWYRQILGQKVEFLVSFYNNEISEKSEIFDDQFSVERPDGSNFTLKIRSTKLEDSAMYFCASRVLDRGIDTEAFFGQGTRLTVV.

This clone is a singleton in its sample. V usage is TRBV18 and J usage is TRBJ1-1; TRBD1 might be the D (5 bases). The CDR3 totals 12 residues. The V gene's germline CDR1 is KGHSH and CDR2 LQKENI. The V end was cut by 5 bases, the J end by 5 bases, with 9 bases between. The CDR3 region is CASSARGTEAFF. The CDR3 nucleotides read TGTGCCAGCTCAGCCCGGGGGACTGAAGCTTTCTTT.

CDR3 sequence reads: CASSPADRDSGYTF. The DNA of the CDR3 is TGTGCCAGCTCACCCGCGGACAGGGATTCTGGCTACACCTTC. The rearrangement joins TRBV18 to TRBJ1-2, with 8 bases fitting TRBD1. V shed 3 bases, J shed 7 bases, and the junction held 7 bases outside the gene matches. Looked up from germline, CDR1 is KGHSH and CDR2 is LQKENI. CDR3 size: 14 residues.

The chain uses TRBV4-2 and TRBJ2-3, with 9 bases that match TRBD2. This CDR3 is built from 17 residues. Germline V lookup: CDR1 LGHNA, CDR2 YNFKEQ. With 1 base clipped from V and 4 bases from J, the junction kept 9 bases outside the gene matches. The CDR3 protein is CASSQASSGMGSDTQYF. The CDR3 DNA is TGTGCCAGCAGCCAAGCCTCTAGCGGGATGGGCTCAGATACGCAGTATTTT.

The genes are TRBV5-4 and TRBJ2-6; 10 bases are shared with TRBD1. Germline V gene sequence: CDR1 SGHNT, CDR2 YYREEE (reference sequence). Unmatched junction bases numbered 3, after V lost 2 bases and J lost 1 base. This CDR3 region has 17 residues. The CDR3: CASSFPGQGSGANVLTF. The CDR3 DNA reads as TGTGCCAGCAGCTTCCCGGGACAGGGGTCTGGGGCCAACGTCCTGACTTTC.

The DNA of the CDR3 is TGTGCCAGCGAAAGATACAGCCGTAACATCTATGGCTACACCTTC. This sequence encodes CASERYSRNIYGYTF. This chain joins TRBV2 and TRBJ1-2, with no clear D. The CDR3 consists of 15 residues. V was pared by 8 bases and J by 4 bases, with 20 bases between. From germline, CDR1 is SNHLY and CDR2 FYNNEI. Combining the CDR3 with reference TRBV2 and TRBJ1-2 gives the whole variable domain EPEVTQTPSHQVTQMGQEVILRCVPISNHLYFYWYRQILGQKVEFLVSFYNNEISEKSEIFDDQFSVERPDGSNFTLKIRSTKLEDSAMYFCASERYSRNIYGYTFGSGTRLTVV.

This chain links TRBV5-1 with TRBJ2-5; 7 nucleotides agree with TRBD2. The CDR3 consists of 15 residues. Per germline, CDR1 SGHRS and CDR2 YFSETQ. V shed 4 bases, J shed 6 bases, and the junction held 12 bases outside the gene matches. This CDR3 reads CASSPRSGRDQTQYF. CDR3 nucleotide sequence: TGCGCCAGCAGCCCCCGTTCGGGGAGGGACCAGACCCAGTACTTC.

The genes are TRBV19 and TRBJ2-3; 7 bases are shared with TRBD2. J lost 5 bases, V lost 1 base, and 3 bases had no gene match. CDR3 length equals 14 residues. Germline V CDR1 and CDR2: LNHDA, SQIVND (reference sequence). CDR3 amino acids: CASSIGPGGDTQYF. DNA of the CDR3: TGTGCCAGTAGTATAGGGCCGGGAGGAGATACGCAGTATTTT.

J is TRBJ2-4 and V is TRBV4-2, with 15 bases aligning to TRBD2. Unmatched junction bases numbered 3, after V lost 1 base and J lost 5 bases. This CDR3 is built from 17 residues. The germline V gene encodes CDR1 LGHNA and CDR2 YNFKEQ. The CDR3 coding sequence is TGTGCCAGCAGCCAAGCCGGACTAGCGGGAGGGCAAAACATTCAGTACTTC. Protein product: CASSQAGLAGGQNIQYF.

The chain joins TRBV9 to TRBJ2-2; D is unresolved. Per germline, CDR1 SGDLS and CDR2 YYNGEE. Trimming left V 0 bases short and J 10 bases short, with 13 bases between. This CDR3 has 14 residues. The CDR3 here is CASSVDELPQELFF. The CDR3 bases are TGTGCCAGCAGCGTAGACGAACTACCTCAGGAGCTGTTTTTT.

The chain joins TRBV11-2 to TRBJ1-1; a possible D gene is TRBD1 (6 bases). The CDR3 contains 16 residues. The V end was cut by 0 bases, the J end by 5 bases, with 16 bases between. Germline CDR1 reads SGHAT; CDR2 reads FQNNGV. CDR3 in amino acids: CASSLEGGALGTEAFF. CDR3 sequence (DNA): TGTGCCAGCAGCTTAGAGGGGGGGGCTCTGGGAACTGAAGCTTTCTTT.

The rearrangement uses TRBV30 and TRBJ1-2, with D tentatively TRBD1 (6 bases). CDR1 and CDR2 from the germline V gene are GTSNPN and SVGIG (reference sequence). V dropped 4 bases and J dropped 7 bases, with 16 bases sitting between them. CDR3 length equals 13 residues. CDR3 in DNA: TGTGCCTGGAACACAGGGATTAGGAGTGGCTACACCTTC. It is translated as CAWNTGIRSGYTF.

This sequence joins TRBV2 and TRBJ1-2; weak D call: TRBD1 (6 bases). V lost 9 bases and J lost 5, with 19 bases in between. Germline V lookup: CDR1 SNHLY, CDR2 FYNNEI. This CDR3 contains 14 residues. The CDR3 DNA sequence: TGTGCCAGTGGCGGGGGGCCGGGGTTTTATGGCTACACCTTC. This translates into CASGGGPGFYGYTF.

CDR3 region: CASSLGPVGATEAFF. The CDR3 nucleotides read TGTGCCAGCAGCTTGGGGCCGGTGGGGGCCACTGAAGCTTTCTTT. The chain is built from TRBV5-6 and TRBJ1-1, with D maybe TRBD1 (6 bases). Per the germline V gene, CDR1 is SGHDT and CDR2 is YYEEEE. This CDR3 has 15 residues. V lost 0 bases and J lost 4, with 13 bases in between. Variable domain in full (rest from reference TRBV5-6 and TRBJ1-1): DAGVTQSPTHLIKTRGQQVTLRCSPKSGHDTVSWYQQALGQGPQFIFQYYEEEERQRGNFPDRFSGHQFPNYSSELNVNALLLGDSALYLCASSLGPVGATEAFFGQGTRLTVV.

This sequence joins TRBV5-1 and TRBJ2-5, with 7 bases aligning to TRBD1. This CDR3 has 14 amino acids. Germline values: CDR1 SGHRS, CDR2 YFSETQ. After removal of 4 bases from V and 1 base from J, the junction contained 4 bases not matched to a gene. CDR3 amino acids: CASSQDRVQETQYF. The CDR3 DNA reads as TGCGCCAGCAGCCAAGACAGGGTCCAAGAGACCCAGTACTTC.